This T cell receptor beta chain was sequenced for a study of cytomegalovirus exposure and HLA in healthy donors. Generated by immunoSEQ multiplex PCR, the TCRdb table keeps only in-frame clones and is missing some. This table has some 240,000 clones, roughly 86% appearing once. The clonotype was recovered from a woman aged 25 to 39 in good health and CMV-seropositive. The sample consisted of PBMCs.

CDR3 sequence: CASSVPGLATYEQYF. The CDR3 region has the DNA TGCGCCAGCAGCGTACCGGGACTAGCGACCTACGAGCAGTACTTC. This rearrangement joins TRBV5-1 to TRBJ2-7; 10 bases fit TRBD2. The CDR3 totals 15 residues. Germline trimming cut 4 bases from V and 2 bases from J; bases unmatched to any gene: 6. Germline values: CDR1 SGHRS, CDR2 YFSETQ.